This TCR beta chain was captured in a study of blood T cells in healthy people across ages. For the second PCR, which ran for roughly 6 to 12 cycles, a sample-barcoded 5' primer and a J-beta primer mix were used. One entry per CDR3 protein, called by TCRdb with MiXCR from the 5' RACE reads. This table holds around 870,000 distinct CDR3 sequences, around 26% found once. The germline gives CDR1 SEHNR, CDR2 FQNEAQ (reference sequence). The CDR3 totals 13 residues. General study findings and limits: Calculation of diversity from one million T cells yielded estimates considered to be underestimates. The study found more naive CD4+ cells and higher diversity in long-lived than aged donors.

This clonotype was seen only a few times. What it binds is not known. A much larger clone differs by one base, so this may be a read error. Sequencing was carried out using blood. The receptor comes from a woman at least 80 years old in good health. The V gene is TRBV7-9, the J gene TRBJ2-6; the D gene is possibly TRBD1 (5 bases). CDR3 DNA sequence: TGTGCCACCACACGCTCTGGGGCCAACGTCCGGACTTTC. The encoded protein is CATTRSGANVRTF. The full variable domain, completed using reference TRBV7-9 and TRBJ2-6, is DTGVSQNPRHKITKRGQNVTFRCDPISEHNRLYWYRQTLGQGPEFLTYFQNEAQLEKSRLLSDRFSAERPKGSFSTLEIQRTEQGDSAMYLCATTRSGANVRTFGAGSRLTVL.